The TCR beta chain described here comes from a study of identical twins. CDR3 length: 19 amino acids. The germline gives CDR1 SGHAT, CDR2 FQDESV (reference sequence). Germline trimming cut 7 bases from V and 0 bases from J; bases unmatched to any gene: 14. Whole-study results and caveats: Twins' excess sharing was less marked for out-of-frame beta sequences. Diverse VJ usage suggested most zero-insertion clonotypes were not invariant T cells. Insertions were reduced in abundant cord blood beta clonotypes but not in memory repertoires.

Note on this clonotype: What it binds is unknown.

Each CDR3 protein gets one entry after TCRdb re-called the 5' RACE reads with MiXCR. The data contain 460,000 or so distinct CDR3 sequences, approximately 14% of them singletons. These records were also assigned to another study, of yellow fever vaccine responses in identical twins.

The chain carries TRBV11-1 and TRBJ2-1; 11 bases are a match to TRBD2. The sequenced sample consisted of CD4+ T cells sorted from blood. The sequence derives from a woman aged 18-30 years in good health. This chain's CDR3 is CASTRGRLAGPSSYNEQFF. CDR3 coding DNA: TGTGCCAGCACCCGAGGCCGACTAGCGGGGCCCAGCTCCTACAATGAGCAGTTCTTC.